This TCR beta chain was captured in a study of cytomegalovirus exposure and HLA in healthy donors. Primers: 60 Vbeta forward and 13 Jbeta reverse. TCRdb keeps only in-frame clones here, not all; method: immunoSEQ multiplex PCR. The table shows roughly 100,000 clones, with around three quarters occurring only once. Study observations and caveats: The sole available immune exposure information was CMV serostatus.

About this clone: The antigen is not known.

J gave up 4 bases and V 4 bases, and 7 bases lay outside the gene matches. The CDR3 length is 15 residues. CDR1 is PRHDT, CDR2 FYEKMQ, per germline (reference sequence). Specimen: PBMCs. The clonotype was recovered from a male donor in good health and CMV-seropositive. This sequence joins TRBV13 and TRBJ1-5; TRBD1 matches at 7 bases. The CDR3 DNA is TGTGCCAGCAGCTCCCGGGACAGAAGAAATCAGCCCCAGCATTTT. Encoded protein: CASSSRDRRNQPQHF.